Listed here are 2 T cell receptor beta chains from one sample, sequenced in a study of regulatory T cells in long-lasting Graves disease. To make TCR beta libraries, researchers used iRepertoire HTBI primers and Arm-PCR of CDR3 regions. TCRdb reprocessed the multiplex PCR reads with MiXCR, giving one entry per CDR3 protein. The top ten hold approximately 12% of the sample, which has approximately 440,000 distinct CDR3 sequences, about 17% seen once. Specified time point: newly diagnosed GD, antithyroid drugs for less than 3 months. RNA isolated from PBMCs was used to make the TCR library. A further study also used this sample, focusing on T cells in Graves' hyperthyroidism and ophthalmopathy.

Sequencing was performed on peripheral blood mononuclear cells (PBMCs), taken at new diagnosis, from a patient treated with antithyroid drugs. Receptors originate from a middle-aged man with Graves disease.

The CDR3 nucleotides are TGTGCCACCAGCAGTGTAGCCGGGGGAGGGCCTAACGAGCAGTACTTC. As protein: CATSSVAGGGPNEQYF. The chain is built from TRBV15 and TRBJ2-7, with 7 positions matching TRBD2. In germline, CDR1 is LNHNV, CDR2 YYDKDF (reference sequence). This CDR3 has 16 amino acids. V was clipped by 3 bases and J by 5 bases; unmatched bases: 13.

This clonotype was counted ten times or more. The chain couples TRBV2 to TRBJ2-2, with 8 bases lining up with TRBD2. The CDR3 consists of 16 residues. Germline-derived CDR1 and CDR2 are SNHLY and FYNNEI. With 5 bases clipped from V and 7 bases from J, the junction kept 12 bases outside the gene matches. The CDR3 is CASSPPGLGRGGELFF. CDR3 sequence (DNA): TGTGCCAGCAGTCCCCCGGGACTAGGAAGGGGCGGGGAGCTGTTTTTT.